This passage covers 25 T cell receptor beta chains from one sample sequenced in a study of blood T cells in healthy people across ages. Primed by a sample-barcoded 5' primer and a J-beta primer mix, a second PCR proceeded for 7 to 11 cycles. TCRdb ran MiXCR on the 5' RACE reads and lists one entry per CDR3 protein. The sample has just under 900,000 distinct CDR3 sequences, 29% seen once; the top ten hold about 18%. The sequencing sample was made of blood. Receptors were obtained from a woman of 80 years or more in good health.

This clonotype was observed at least ten times. This chain uses TRBV5-1 with TRBJ2-3; TRBD1 matches at 7 bases. Trimming at V came to 3 bases and at J to 3 bases, leaving 4 bases not matched to a gene. Germline V gene sequence: CDR1 SGHRS, CDR2 YFSETQ. This CDR3 has 14 residues. The CDR3 coding sequence is TGCGCCAGCAGCTCCTCGACAGGGACAGATACGCAGTATTTT. Encoded protein: CASSSSTGTDTQYF.

The chain combines TRBV30 with TRBJ2-6, with a tentative D call TRBD1 (5 bases). The CDR3 covers 18 residues. The germline V gene encodes CDR1 GTSNPN and CDR2 SVGIG (reference sequence). V was trimmed by 0 bases and J by 2 bases, leaving 17 bases between them. CDR3 in amino acids: CAWSVPPPRRAGANVLTF. CDR3 DNA sequence: TGTGCCTGGAGTGTACCCCCCCCTCGCAGGGCTGGGGCCAACGTCCTGACTTTC.

This chain links TRBV7-2 with TRBJ2-7; TRBD1 matches 7 bases. With the DNA end fitting TRBJ2-5 better, the J assignment may be wrong. This CDR3 is built from 16 residues. CDR1 is SGHTA, CDR2 FQGNSA, per germline. CDR3 loop: CASSSTATTGEETQYF. CDR3 sequence (DNA): TGTGCCAGCAGCTCCACAGCCACCACAGGGGAAGAGACCCAGTACTTC.

This chain uses TRBV5-5 with TRBJ1-5; no reliable D call. Germline lookup yields CDR1 SGHKS and CDR2 YYEKEE (reference sequence). Trimming took 0 bases from V and 4 from J, leaving 11 bases between them. The CDR3 is made up of 15 amino acids. The CDR3 bases are TGTGCCAGCAGCTTGGCCGATGGCGGGAATCAGCCCCAGCATTTT. As protein: CASSLADGGNQPQHF. The whole variable domain, remainder taken from reference TRBV5-5 and TRBJ1-5, is DAGVTQSPTHLIKTRGQQVTLRCSPISGHKSVSWYQQVLGQGPQFIFQYYEKEERGRGNFPDRFSARQFPNYSSELNVNALLLGDSALYLCASSLADGGNQPQHFGDGTRLSIL.

The chain joins TRBV20-1 to TRBJ2-1; 13 bases line up with TRBD2. The V segment lost 5 bases and the J segment 5 bases; nucleotides outside the gene matches: 6. There are 15 residues in the CDR3. Germline CDR1 reads DFQATT; CDR2 reads SNEGSKA (reference sequence). CDR3 in DNA: TGCAGTGCTTTCAGGACTAGCGGGGGAAACAATGAGCAGTTCTTC. Residues: CSAFRTSGGNNEQFF.

This chain links TRBV4-2 with TRBJ2-2; 9 bases line up with TRBD1. CDR1 is LGHNA, CDR2 YNFKEQ, per germline. The CDR3 extends over 16 amino acids. J lost 2 bases, V lost 0 bases, and 1 base had no gene match. DNA for the CDR3: TGTGCCAGCAGCCAAGAGGGACAGGGTAACACCGGGGAGCTGTTTTTT. Its translation: CASSQEGQGNTGELFF.

As for this clonotype: This could be a read error, since a much larger clone is one nucleotide away. The chain is built from TRBV6-6 and TRBJ2-1, with 11 bases that match TRBD2. This CDR3 has 15 amino acids. The germline CDR1 and CDR2 sequences are MNHNY and SVGAGI (reference sequence). DNA of the CDR3: TGTGCCAGCAGTCAGACTAGCGGGGCTTACAATGAGCAGTGCTTC. Amino acids: CASSQTSGAYNEQCF.

This clonotype showed up many times. The chain recombines TRBV5-1 with TRBJ1-5, with D unclear. The V gene's germline CDR1 is SGHRS and CDR2 YFSETQ. This CDR3 is built from 13 residues. The V gene lost 0 bases and the J gene lost 10 bases, with 11 bases spanning the gap. The CDR3 DNA follows: TGCGCCAGCAGCTTGGATTTTGCGGGACCCCAGCATTTT. Its translation: CASSLDFAGPQHF.

This rearrangement joins TRBV20-1 to TRBJ1-1; 9 nucleotides match TRBD1. Losses at the gene ends were 0 bases for V and 2 bases for J; bases not matched to a gene: 7. The CDR3 is 16 amino acids. From germline, CDR1 is DFQATT and CDR2 SNEGSKA (reference sequence). The CDR3 loop is CSARDSDRGRNTEAFF. CDR3 bases: TGCAGTGCTAGAGATTCGGACAGGGGCCGAAACACTGAAGCTTTCTTT.

This clonotype has a count of ten or more. This sequence joins TRBV30 and TRBJ1-2, with 8 nucleotides matching TRBD1. CDR3 length: 14 residues. Trimming removed 2 bases from V and 4 bases from J; junction bases left unmatched: 6. Looked up from germline, CDR1 is GTSNPN and CDR2 is SVGIG (reference sequence). The CDR3 nucleotides read TGTGCCTGGAGTAAGGCAGGGGGCTCCTATGGCTACACCTTC. It is translated as CAWSKAGGSYGYTF.

The chain links TRBV5-1 to TRBJ2-1; D is unresolved. CDR1 and CDR2 (germline): SGHRS, YFSETQ. The CDR3 sequence is 13 residues long. Trimming left V 1 base short and J 12 bases short, with 14 bases between. CDR3 sequence (DNA): TGCGCCAGCAGCTTGTTAGCTCCTTTGTCGCAGTTCTTC. This codes for CASSLLAPLSQFF.

This clonotype was counted at least ten times. The chain combines TRBV6-2 or TRBV6-3 with TRBJ2-7; D might be TRBD1 (5 bases). Trimming removed 6 bases from V and 7 bases from J, with 13 bases in between. There are 12 residues in the CDR3. Germline CDR1 and CDR2: MNHEY and SVGEGT. CDR3 DNA: TGTGCCAGCAGGCAGGGTCCCCTGGAGCAGTACTTC. The encoded protein is CASRQGPLEQYF.

Comment on this clonotype: This likely reflects a read error, since a far larger clone is one base away. The chain links TRBV18 to TRBJ2-1; no definite D call. This CDR3 region has 12 residues. Germline V gene data show CDR1 as KGHSH and CDR2 as LQKENI. The CDR3: CASPPLGNEQFF. The CDR3 DNA sequence: TGTGCCAGCCCACCCCTAGGGAATGAGCAGTTCTTC.

The chain employs TRBV3-1 and TRBJ2-5; 10 nucleotides align to TRBD2. This CDR3 contains 20 residues. After removal of 1 base from V and 4 bases from J, the junction contained 18 bases not matched to a gene. The germline gives CDR1 LGHDT, CDR2 YNNKEL (reference sequence). The CDR3 DNA is TGTGCCAGCAGCCAAGTTTCGGCTAGCGGGGGAACTCGGGTAGGAGAGACCCAGTACTTC. It translates to CASSQVSASGGTRVGETQYF.

The CDR3 is CASSSVIWGSGGYTF. CDR3 DNA sequence: TGTGCCAGCAGCTCCGTCATTTGGGGTTCAGGTGGCTACACCTTC. The chain recombines TRBV7-2 with TRBJ1-2, with D unresolved. This CDR3 has 15 amino acids. CDR1 and CDR2 from the germline V gene are SGHTA and FQGNSA. With 4 bases removed from V and 7 bases from J, the gap between germline ends came to 19 bases.

This clonotype has more than one count but fewer than ten. V is TRBV14 and J is TRBJ2-6, with D unclear. Germline loops: CDR1 SGHDN, CDR2 FVKESK. The CDR3 totals 16 residues. Trimming removed 1 base from V and 4 bases from J, with 11 bases in between. CDR3 loop: CASSQVGRAGANVLTF. The CDR3 DNA follows: TGTGCCAGCAGCCAAGTAGGCCGGGCCGGGGCCAACGTCCTGACTTTC.

There are many counts of this clonotype. V gene TRBV7-9 combines with J gene TRBJ1-1, with unresolved D. Per germline, CDR1 SEHNR and CDR2 FQNEAQ (reference sequence). V gave up 2 bases and J gave up 5 bases, with 9 bases separating them. This CDR3 contains 13 residues. CDR3: CASSLILETEAFF. Here the CDR3 DNA reads TGTGCCAGCAGCTTAATCCTGGAGACTGAAGCTTTCTTT.

There are many counts of this clonotype. The J gene is TRBJ2-5, the V gene TRBV20-1, with a weak D call TRBD1 (5 bases). V gave up 0 bases and J gave up 2 bases, with 13 bases separating them. Germline-derived CDR1 and CDR2 are DFQATT and SNEGSKA (reference sequence). This CDR3 is 15 amino acids long. CDR3 sequence: CSARDGRVTQETQYF. CDR3 bases: TGCAGTGCTAGAGATGGCAGGGTAACACAAGAGACCCAGTACTTC.

This clonotype was counted between two and nine times. This sequence joins TRBV18 and TRBJ1-1; D perhaps matches TRBD1 (6 bases). The V end lost 10 bases, the J end lost 0 bases, and 24 bases lay between the germline ends. The germline V gene encodes CDR1 KGHSH and CDR2 LQKENI. The CDR3 is 17 residues long. CDR3 region: CATGNRAIPSLNTEAFF. As DNA, the CDR3 is TGTGCCACTGGCAACAGGGCGATCCCCTCCTTGAACACTGAAGCTTTCTTT.

In its sample, this clonotype was seen a few times. The chain uses TRBV5-4 and TRBJ2-7, with 7 bases lining up with TRBD1. Trimming took 4 bases from V and 5 from J; bases not matched to a gene: 9. The CDR3 extends over 14 amino acids. CDR1 SGHNT and CDR2 YYREEE come from the germline V gene (reference sequence). The CDR3 loop reads CASSTRTGGDEQYF. In DNA form, the CDR3 reads TGTGCCAGCAGCACCCGGACAGGAGGAGACGAGCAGTACTTC.

This clonotype has ten or more counts. J is TRBJ2-5 and V is TRBV6-2 or TRBV6-3, with D possibly matching TRBD2 (6 bases). The length of the CDR3 is 15 residues. Deletions cut 6 bases from V and 7 bases from J, with 21 bases between. The germline gives CDR1 MNHEY, CDR2 SVGEGT. The CDR3 coding sequence is TGTGCCAGCAGCCCGGACCCCGGGGGAAGGGGGACCCAGTACTTC. Its translation is CASSPDPGGRGTQYF.

Of note for this clonotype: This CDR3 is missing its conserved last phenylalanine or tryptophan, likely due to a read error. CDR3 in DNA: TGCGCCAGCAGCCCTACCAATTCTGAGACCCAGTACAAC. This codes for CASSPTNSETQYN. The chain uses TRBV5-1 and TRBJ2-5; no definite D call. Germline V gives CDR1 SGHRS, CDR2 YFSETQ. The CDR3 has 13 residues. V lost 4 bases to trimming and J lost 5 bases, with 12 bases between them.

At least ten counts were recorded for this clonotype. The V and J genes are TRBV9 and TRBJ1-1, with D perhaps TRBD1 (5 bases). From germline, CDR1 is SGDLS and CDR2 YYNGEE. V was pared by 3 bases and J by 6 bases, with 12 bases between. CDR3 length: 13 residues. Written as DNA, the CDR3 is TGTGCCAGCAGCGGGGGCGCATTATCTGAAGCTTTCTTT. Encoded protein: CASSGGALSEAFF.

This clonotype came up a few times. The chain employs TRBV6-1 and TRBJ2-3; D is unresolved. Germline V CDR1 and CDR2: MNHNS, SASEGT. The length of the CDR3 is 16 residues. Deletions cut 3 bases from V and 5 bases from J, with 18 bases between. CDR3 sequence (DNA): TGTGCCAGCAGTGAGGGAATATCAGGCGGTCAAGATACGCAGTATTTT. Translation gives CASSEGISGGQDTQYF.

This clonotype came up many times. The V call is TRBV3-1, the J call TRBJ2-5, with D perhaps TRBD1 or TRBD2 (5 bases each). V was trimmed by 5 bases and J by 5 bases, leaving 12 bases between them. The CDR3 is 13 residues long. Germline V CDR1 and CDR2: LGHDT, YNNKEL (reference sequence). The CDR3 DNA is TGTGCCAGCAGCACGGGACCCCAGGAGACCCAGTACTTC. The encoded protein is CASSTGPQETQYF.